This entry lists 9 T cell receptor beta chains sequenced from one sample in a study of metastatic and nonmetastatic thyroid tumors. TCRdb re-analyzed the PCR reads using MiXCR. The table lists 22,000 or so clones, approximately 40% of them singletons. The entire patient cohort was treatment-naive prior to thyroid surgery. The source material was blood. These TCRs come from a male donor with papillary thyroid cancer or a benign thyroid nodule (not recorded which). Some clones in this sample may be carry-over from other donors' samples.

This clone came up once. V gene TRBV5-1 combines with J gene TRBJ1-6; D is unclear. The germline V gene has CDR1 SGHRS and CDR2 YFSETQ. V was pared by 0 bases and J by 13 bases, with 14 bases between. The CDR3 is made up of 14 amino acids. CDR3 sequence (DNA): TGCGCCAGCAGCTTGGAGGCCAGCTCAGTCCCCCTCCACTTT. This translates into CASSLEASSVPLHF.

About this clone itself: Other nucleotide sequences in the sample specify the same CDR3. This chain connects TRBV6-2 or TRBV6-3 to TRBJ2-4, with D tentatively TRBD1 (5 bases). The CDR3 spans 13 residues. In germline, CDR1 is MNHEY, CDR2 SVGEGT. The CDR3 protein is CTSQGDRMDIQYF. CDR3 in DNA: TGTACTTCTCAGGGTGATAGAATGGATATTCAGTACTTC.

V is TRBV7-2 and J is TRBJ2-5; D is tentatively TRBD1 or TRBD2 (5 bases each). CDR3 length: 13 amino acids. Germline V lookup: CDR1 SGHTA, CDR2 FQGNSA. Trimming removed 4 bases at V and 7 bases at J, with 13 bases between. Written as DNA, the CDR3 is TGTGCCAGCAGCTCTGGACTTGGGGGGACCCAGTACTTC. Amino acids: CASSSGLGGTQYF.

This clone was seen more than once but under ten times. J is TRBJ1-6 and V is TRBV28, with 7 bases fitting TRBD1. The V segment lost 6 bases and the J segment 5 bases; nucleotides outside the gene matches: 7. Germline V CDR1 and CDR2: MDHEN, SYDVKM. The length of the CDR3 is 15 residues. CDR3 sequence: CASSRRQGNNSPLHF. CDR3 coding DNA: TGTGCCAGCAGCCGCCGACAGGGCAATAATTCACCCCTCCACTTT.

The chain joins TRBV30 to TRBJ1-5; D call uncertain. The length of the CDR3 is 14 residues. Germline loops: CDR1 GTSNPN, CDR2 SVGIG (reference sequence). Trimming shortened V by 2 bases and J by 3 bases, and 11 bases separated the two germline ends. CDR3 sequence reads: CAWSRAGSNQPQHF. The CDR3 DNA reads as TGTGCCTGGAGTCGGGCGGGATCCAATCAGCCCCAGCATTTT.

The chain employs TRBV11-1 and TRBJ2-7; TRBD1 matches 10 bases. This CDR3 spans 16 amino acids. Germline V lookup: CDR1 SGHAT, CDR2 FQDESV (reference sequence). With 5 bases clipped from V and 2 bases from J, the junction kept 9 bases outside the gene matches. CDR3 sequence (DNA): TGTGCCAGCAGCACCATGCCCGGACAGGGGGCCTACGAGCAGTACTTC. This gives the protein CASSTMPGQGAYEQYF.

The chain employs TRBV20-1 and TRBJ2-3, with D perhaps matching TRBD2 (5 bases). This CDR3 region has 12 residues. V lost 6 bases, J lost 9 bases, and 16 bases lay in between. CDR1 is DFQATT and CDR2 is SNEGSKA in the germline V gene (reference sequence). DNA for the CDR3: TGCAGTGCGAGTTTATGGGGAGTCACGCAGTATTTT. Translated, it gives CSASLWGVTQYF.

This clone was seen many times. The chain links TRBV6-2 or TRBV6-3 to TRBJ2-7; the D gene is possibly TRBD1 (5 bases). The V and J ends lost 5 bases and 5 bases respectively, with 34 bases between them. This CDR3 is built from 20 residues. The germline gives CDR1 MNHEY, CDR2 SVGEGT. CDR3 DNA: TGTGCCAGCAGTCCCCCGGGCTGGCAGGGCCTACGAGCAGAAAGGGACGAGCAGTACTTC. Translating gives CASSPPGWQGLRAERDEQYF.

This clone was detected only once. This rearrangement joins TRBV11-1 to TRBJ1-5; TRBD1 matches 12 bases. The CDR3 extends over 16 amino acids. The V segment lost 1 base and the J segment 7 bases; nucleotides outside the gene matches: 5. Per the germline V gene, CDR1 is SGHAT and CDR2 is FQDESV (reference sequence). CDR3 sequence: CASSLVGTGGVQPQHF. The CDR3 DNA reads TGTGCCAGCAGCTTAGTGGGGACAGGGGGCGTCCAGCCCCAGCATTTT.